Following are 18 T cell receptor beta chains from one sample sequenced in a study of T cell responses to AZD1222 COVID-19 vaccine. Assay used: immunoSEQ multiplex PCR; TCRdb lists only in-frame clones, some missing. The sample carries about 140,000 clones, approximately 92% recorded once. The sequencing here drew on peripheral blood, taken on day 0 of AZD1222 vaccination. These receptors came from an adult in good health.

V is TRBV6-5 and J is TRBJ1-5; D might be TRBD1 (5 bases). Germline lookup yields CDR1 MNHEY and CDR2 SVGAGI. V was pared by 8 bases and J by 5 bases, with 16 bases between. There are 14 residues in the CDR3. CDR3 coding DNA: TGTGCCAGCGGAACCGACAGTGCTCATCAGCCCCAGCATTTT. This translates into CASGTDSAHQPQHF.

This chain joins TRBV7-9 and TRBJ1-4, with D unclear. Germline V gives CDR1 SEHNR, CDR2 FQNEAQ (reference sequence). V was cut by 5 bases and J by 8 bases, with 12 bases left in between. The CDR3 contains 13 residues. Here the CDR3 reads CASSAGRAEKLFF. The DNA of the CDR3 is TGTGCCAGCAGCGCCGGGAGGGCCGAAAAACTGTTTTTT.

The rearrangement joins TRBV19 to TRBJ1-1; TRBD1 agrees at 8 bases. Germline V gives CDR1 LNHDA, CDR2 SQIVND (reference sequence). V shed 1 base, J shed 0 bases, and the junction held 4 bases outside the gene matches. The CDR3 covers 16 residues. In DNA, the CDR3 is TGTGCCAGTAGTATAGGGACAGGGACCCTGAACACTGAAGCTTTCTTT. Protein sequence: CASSIGTGTLNTEAFF.

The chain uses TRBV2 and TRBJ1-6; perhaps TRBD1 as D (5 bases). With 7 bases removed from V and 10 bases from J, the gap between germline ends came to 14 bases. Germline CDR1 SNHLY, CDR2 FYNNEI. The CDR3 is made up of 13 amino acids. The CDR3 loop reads CASTVTGRSPLHF. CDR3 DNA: TGTGCCAGCACCGTCACAGGCCGATCACCCCTCCACTTT.

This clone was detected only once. CDR3 region: CASSRDRDPRRNEQFF. As DNA, the CDR3 is TGTGCCAGCAGTAGGGACCGGGACCCGAGAAGGAATGAGCAGTTCTTC. The chain has TRBV2 and TRBJ2-1; either TRBD1 or TRBD2 may fit D (5 bases each). The CDR3 totals 16 residues. V shed 5 bases and J shed 7 bases, with 21 bases lying between them. The germline gives CDR1 SNHLY, CDR2 FYNNEI.

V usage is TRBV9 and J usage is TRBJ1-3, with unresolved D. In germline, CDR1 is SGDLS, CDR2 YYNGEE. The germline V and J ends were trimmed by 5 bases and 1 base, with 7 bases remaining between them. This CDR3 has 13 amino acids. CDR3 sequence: CASSRLSGNTIYF. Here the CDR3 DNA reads TGTGCCAGCAGTCGGTTGTCTGGAAACACCATATATTTT.

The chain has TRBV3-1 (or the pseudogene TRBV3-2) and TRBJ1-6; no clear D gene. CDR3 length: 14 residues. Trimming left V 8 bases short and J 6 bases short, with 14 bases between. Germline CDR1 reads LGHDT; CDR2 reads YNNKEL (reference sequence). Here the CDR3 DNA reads TGTGCCAGCGGAGATTCGCTACCTAATTCACCCCTCCACTTT. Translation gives CASGDSLPNSPLHF.

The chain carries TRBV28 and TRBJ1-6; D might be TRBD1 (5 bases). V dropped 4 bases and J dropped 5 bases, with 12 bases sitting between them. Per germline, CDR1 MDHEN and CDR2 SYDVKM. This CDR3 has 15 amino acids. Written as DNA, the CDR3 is TGTGCCAGCAGTTCCCTTGGGGCTGATAATTCACCCCTCCACTTT. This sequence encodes CASSSLGADNSPLHF.

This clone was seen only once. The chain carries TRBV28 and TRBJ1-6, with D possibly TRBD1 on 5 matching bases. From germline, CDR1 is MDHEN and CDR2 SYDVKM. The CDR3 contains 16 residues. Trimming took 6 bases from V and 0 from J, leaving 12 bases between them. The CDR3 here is CASRWDGSSYNSPLHF. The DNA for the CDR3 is TGTGCCAGCAGGTGGGACGGCAGCTCCTATAATTCACCCCTCCACTTT.

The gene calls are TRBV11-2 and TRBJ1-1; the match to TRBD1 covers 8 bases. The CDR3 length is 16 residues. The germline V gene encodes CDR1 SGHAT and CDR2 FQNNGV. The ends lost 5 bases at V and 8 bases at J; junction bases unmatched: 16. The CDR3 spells CASSRAGWTGSGEAFF. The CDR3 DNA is TGTGCCAGCAGCCGGGCTGGTTGGACAGGGTCAGGAGAAGCTTTCTTT.

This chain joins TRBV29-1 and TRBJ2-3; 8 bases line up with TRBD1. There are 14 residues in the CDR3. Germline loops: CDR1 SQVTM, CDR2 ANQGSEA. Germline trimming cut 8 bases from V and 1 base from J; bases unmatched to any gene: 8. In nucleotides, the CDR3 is TGCAGCACTAGACAGGGGTCCGGCACAGATACGCAGTATTTT. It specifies CSTRQGSGTDTQYF.

CDR3 sequence: CASSEAAPEVAFF. The CDR3 DNA reads TGTGCCAGCAGTGAAGCTGCCCCCGAGGTAGCTTTCTTT. The chain uses TRBV6-1 and TRBJ1-1; D remains unclear. CDR3 size: 13 residues. The germline CDR1 and CDR2 sequences are MNHNS and SASEGT. Trimming removed 0 bases at V and 10 bases at J, with 12 bases between.

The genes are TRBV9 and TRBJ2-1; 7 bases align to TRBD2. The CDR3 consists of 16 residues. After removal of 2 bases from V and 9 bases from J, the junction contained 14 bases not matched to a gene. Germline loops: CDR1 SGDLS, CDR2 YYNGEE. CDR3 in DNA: TGTGCCAGCAGCGTCGCGGGAAGCGGGGCCGTCACTGAGCAGTTCTTC. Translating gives CASSVAGSGAVTEQFF.

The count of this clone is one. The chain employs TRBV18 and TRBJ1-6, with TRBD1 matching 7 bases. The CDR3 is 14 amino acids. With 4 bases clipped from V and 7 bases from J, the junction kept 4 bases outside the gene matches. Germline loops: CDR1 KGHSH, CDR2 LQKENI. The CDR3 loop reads CASSLEQGNSPLHF. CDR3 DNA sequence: TGTGCCAGCTCACTGGAACAGGGGAATTCACCCCTCCACTTT.

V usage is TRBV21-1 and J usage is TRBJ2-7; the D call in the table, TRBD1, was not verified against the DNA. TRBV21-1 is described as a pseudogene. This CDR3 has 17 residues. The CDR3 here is CASSKRVTGGGSGEQYF. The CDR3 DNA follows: TGTGCCAGCAGCAAACGAGTGACAGGGGGTGGTTCGGGAGAGCAGTACTTC.

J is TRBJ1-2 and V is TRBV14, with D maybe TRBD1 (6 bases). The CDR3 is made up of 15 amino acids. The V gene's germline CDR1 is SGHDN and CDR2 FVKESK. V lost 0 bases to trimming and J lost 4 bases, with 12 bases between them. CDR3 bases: TGTGCCAGCAGCCAAGATTGGGGAGGGGGCTATGGCTACACCTTC. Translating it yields CASSQDWGGGYGYTF. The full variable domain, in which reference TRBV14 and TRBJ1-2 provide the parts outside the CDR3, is EAGVTQFPSHSVIEKGQTVTLRCDPISGHDNLYWYRRVMGKEIKFLLHFVKESKQDESGMPNNRFLAERTGGTYSTLKVQPAELEDSGVYFCASSQDWGGGYGYTFGSGTRLTVV.

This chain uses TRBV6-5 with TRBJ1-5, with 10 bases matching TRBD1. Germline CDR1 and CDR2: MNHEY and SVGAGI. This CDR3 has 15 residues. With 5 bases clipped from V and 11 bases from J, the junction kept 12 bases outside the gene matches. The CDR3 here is CASSPGQGGRGAQHF. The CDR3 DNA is TGTGCCAGCAGTCCCGGACAGGGGGGAAGGGGGGCCCAGCATTTT.

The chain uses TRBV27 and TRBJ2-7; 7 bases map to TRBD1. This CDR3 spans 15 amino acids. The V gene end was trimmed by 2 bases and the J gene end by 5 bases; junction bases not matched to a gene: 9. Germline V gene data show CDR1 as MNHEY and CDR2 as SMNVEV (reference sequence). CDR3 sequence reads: CASSLGRQGAHEQYF. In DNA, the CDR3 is TGTGCCAGCAGTTTAGGCCGACAGGGAGCCCACGAGCAGTACTTC.